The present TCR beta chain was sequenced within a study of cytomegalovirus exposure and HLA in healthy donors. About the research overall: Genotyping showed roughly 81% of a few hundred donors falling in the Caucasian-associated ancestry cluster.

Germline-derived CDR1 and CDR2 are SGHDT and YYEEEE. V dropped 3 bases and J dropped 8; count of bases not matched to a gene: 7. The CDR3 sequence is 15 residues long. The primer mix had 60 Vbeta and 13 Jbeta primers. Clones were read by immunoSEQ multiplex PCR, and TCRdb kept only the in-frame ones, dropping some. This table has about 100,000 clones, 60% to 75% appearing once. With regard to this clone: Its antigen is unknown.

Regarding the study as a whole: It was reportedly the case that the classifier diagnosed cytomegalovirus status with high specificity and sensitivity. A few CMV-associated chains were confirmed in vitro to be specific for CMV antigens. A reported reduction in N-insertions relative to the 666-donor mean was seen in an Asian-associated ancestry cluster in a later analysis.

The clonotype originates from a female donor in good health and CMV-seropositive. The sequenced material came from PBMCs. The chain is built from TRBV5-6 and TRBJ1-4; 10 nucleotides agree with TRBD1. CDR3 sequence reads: CASSSRDRGAEKLFF. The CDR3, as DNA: TGTGCCAGCAGCTCCCGGGACAGGGGAGCCGAAAAACTGTTTTTT.